This T cell receptor beta chain was identified during a study of blood T cell repertoires in COVID-19. Study summary: The origin of the acute and convalescent COVID-19 samples was the United States, Italy and Spain. The cDNA or gDNA used as material had been derived from T cells, B-cell-depleted T cells, or PBMCs.

Original processing notes: Amplification with reference gene primers provided the estimates of nucleated cell counts. Only in-frame clones appear in the TCRdb table, and some are missing; sequencing was by immunoSEQ multiplex PCR. The V and J calls and clone size come from that table; D and trimming were worked out from the DNA. The profile shows tens of thousands of clones, 70% to 85% of them singletons. The CDR3 is 16 amino acids. V dropped 3 bases and J dropped 2; count of bases not matched to a gene: 7. The V gene's germline CDR1 is WSHSY and CDR2 SAAADI. This clone was seen just once. The sample consisted of peripheral blood. This TCR derives from a human donor in a cohort sampled during active COVID-19. The V and J genes are TRBV10-2 and TRBJ2-3, with 8 bases matching TRBD2. CDR3 sequence reads: CASSDLQRESTDTQYF. Written as DNA, the CDR3 is TGCGCCAGCAGTGATCTCCAGCGGGAGTCCACAGATACGCAGTATTTT.